The 9 T cell receptor beta chains reported below all come from one sample, sequenced in a study of memory CD4+ T cells and cytomegalovirus serostatus. Single viable CD3+CD4+CD8-CD45RO+ cells were sorted as the memory CD4+ T cells. Measured with immunoSEQ multiplex PCR; TCRdb has only the in-frame clones, and not every one. The sample carries 25,000 to 30,000 clones, over 70% recorded once. Specimen: memory CD4+ T cells from blood. Receptors originate from an adult in good health and CMV-seronegative.

In this sample, this clone turned up once. The J gene is TRBJ2-3, the V gene TRBV7-2; D gene unclear. The CDR3 is 13 residues long. V dropped 0 bases and J dropped 3 bases, with 4 bases sitting between them. Germline assignment: CDR1 SGHTA and CDR2 FQGNSA. This chain's CDR3 is CASSLALTDTQYF. In nucleotides, the CDR3 is TGTGCCAGCAGCTTAGCGCTAACAGATACGCAGTATTTT.

V usage is TRBV4-3 and J usage is TRBJ2-5, with D unclear. CDR1 and CDR2 (germline): LGHNA, YSLEER. The CDR3 runs 13 residues. Trimming pared 1 base from V and 1 base from J, leaving 4 bases between. CDR3 residues: CASSQGRQETQYF. In nucleotides, the CDR3 is TGCGCCAGCAGCCAAGGTCGCCAAGAGACCCAGTACTTC.

The chain combines TRBV28 with TRBJ1-5; 8 bases agree with TRBD1. With V trimmed by 10 bases and J by 0 bases, 8 bases remained unmatched. The germline V gene encodes CDR1 MDHEN and CDR2 SYDVKM. The CDR3 has 15 amino acids. CDR3 nucleotide sequence: TGTGCCATCACAGACAGGGGTTATAGCAATCAGCCCCAGCATTTT. Its protein is CAITDRGYSNQPQHF.

This chain uses TRBV11-2 with TRBJ2-5; D gene uncertain. V was trimmed by 2 bases and J by 7 bases, leaving 8 bases between them. This CDR3 is built from 12 residues. The germline V gene encodes CDR1 SGHAT and CDR2 FQNNGV. The DNA of the CDR3 is TGTGCCAGCAGCTTAATCGGCTGGACCCAGTACTTC. This sequence encodes CASSLIGWTQYF.

Only a few counts were recorded for this clone. The J gene is TRBJ1-1, the V gene TRBV19; a possible D gene is TRBD1 (5 bases). Germline CDR1 LNHDA, CDR2 SQIVND (reference sequence). Trimming removed 1 base at V and 7 bases at J, with 13 bases between. This CDR3 has 14 amino acids. CDR3 residues: CASSIGGAANEAFF. CDR3 in DNA: TGTGCCAGTAGTATAGGCGGGGCGGCGAATGAAGCTTTCTTT.

This clone turned up a few times. The V call is TRBV5-1, the J call TRBJ1-1, with D possibly matching TRBD1 (6 bases). V was shortened by 2 bases and J by 3 bases, with 14 bases between the two germline ends. Germline CDR1 reads SGHRS; CDR2 reads YFSETQ. This CDR3 contains 15 residues. CDR3 amino acids: CASSFSTAGDTEAFF. The CDR3 region has the DNA TGCGCCAGCAGCTTTTCGACAGCAGGGGACACTGAAGCTTTCTTT.

The rearrangement links TRBV27 to TRBJ2-7; D possibly uses TRBD1 or TRBD2 (6 bases each). CDR1 is MNHEY, CDR2 SMNVEV, per germline (reference sequence). This CDR3 comprises 14 residues. Trimming left V 5 bases short and J 3 bases short, with 14 bases between. CDR3 in DNA: TGTGCCAGCAGTAGGGGGACGCGGGACTACGAGCAGTACTTC. It encodes CASSRGTRDYEQYF.

The chain is built from TRBV7-9 and TRBJ1-5, with D uncertain. The germline CDR1 and CDR2 sequences are SEHNR and FQNEAQ (reference sequence). The CDR3 contains 13 residues. Trimming left V 5 bases short and J 0 bases short, with 5 bases between. This CDR3 reads CASSRDSNQPQHF. The CDR3 DNA reads as TGTGCCAGCAGCCGTGATAGCAATCAGCCCCAGCATTTT.

J is TRBJ1-5 and V is TRBV29-1; 7 bases are a match to TRBD1. The CDR3 is 13 amino acids. The V segment lost 2 bases and the J segment 4 bases; nucleotides outside the gene matches: 2. CDR1 is SQVTM and CDR2 is ANQGSEA in the germline V gene. In DNA, the CDR3 is TGCAGCGTTGAACCGGGACAGAATCAGCCCCAGCATTTT. Its protein product is CSVEPGQNQPQHF.